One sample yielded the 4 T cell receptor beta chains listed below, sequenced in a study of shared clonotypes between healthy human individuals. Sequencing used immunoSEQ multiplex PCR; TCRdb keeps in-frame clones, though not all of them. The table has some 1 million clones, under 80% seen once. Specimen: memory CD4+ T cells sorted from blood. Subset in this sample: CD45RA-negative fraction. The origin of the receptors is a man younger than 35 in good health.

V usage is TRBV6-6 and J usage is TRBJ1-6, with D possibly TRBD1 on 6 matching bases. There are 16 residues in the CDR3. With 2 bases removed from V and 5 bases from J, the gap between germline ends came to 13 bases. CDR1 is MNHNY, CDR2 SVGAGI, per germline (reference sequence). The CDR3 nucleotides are TGTGCCAGCAGTTACATTAGGACAGTCGATAATTCACCCCTCCACTTT. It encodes CASSYIRTVDNSPLHF.

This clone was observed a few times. CDR3 in amino acids: CASSLSSLMDRGRHYEQYF. In nucleotides, the CDR3 is TGTGCCAGCTCACTTTCCTCCTTAATGGACAGGGGGCGACACTACGAGCAGTACTTC. V and J are TRBV18 and TRBJ2-7; 11 bases fit TRBD1. Trimming took 4 bases from V and 3 from J; bases not matched to a gene: 17. Germline CDR1 is KGHSH and CDR2 is LQKENI. The CDR3 runs to 19 residues.

The CDR3 nucleotides are TGTGCCAGCAGCGGAGCCTGGGACGAGCAGTACTTC. It translates to CASSGAWDEQYF. V and J are TRBV2 and TRBJ2-7, with D unresolved. Germline CDR1 is SNHLY and CDR2 is FYNNEI. V was clipped by 6 bases and J by 5 bases, with 11 bases between them. The CDR3 contains 12 residues.

This CDR3 is CASSIDRGNTGELFF. The CDR3 nucleotides are TGTGCCAGTAGTATAGACAGGGGTAACACCGGGGAGCTGTTTTTT. This rearrangement joins TRBV19 to TRBJ2-2; a weak D match, TRBD1 (6 bases). This CDR3 comprises 15 residues. Germline V gene lookup returns CDR1 LNHDA and CDR2 SQIVND (reference sequence). V was cut by 0 bases and J by 2 bases, with 7 bases left in between.